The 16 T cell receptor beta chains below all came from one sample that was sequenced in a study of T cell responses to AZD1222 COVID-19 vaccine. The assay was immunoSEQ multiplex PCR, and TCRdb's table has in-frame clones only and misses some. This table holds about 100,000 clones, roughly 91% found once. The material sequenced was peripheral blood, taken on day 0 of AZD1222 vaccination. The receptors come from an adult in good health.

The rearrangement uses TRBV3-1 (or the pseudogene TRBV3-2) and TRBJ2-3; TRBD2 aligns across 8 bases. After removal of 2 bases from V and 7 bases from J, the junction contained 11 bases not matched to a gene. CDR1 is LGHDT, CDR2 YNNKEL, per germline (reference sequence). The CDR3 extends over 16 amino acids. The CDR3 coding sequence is TGTGCCAGCAGCCAAATGCAGGCTAGCGGGCTGAATACGCAGTATTTT. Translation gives CASSQMQASGLNTQYF.

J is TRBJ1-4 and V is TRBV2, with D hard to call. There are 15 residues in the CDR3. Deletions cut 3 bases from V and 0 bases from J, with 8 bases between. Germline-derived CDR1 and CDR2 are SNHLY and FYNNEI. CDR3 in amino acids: CASSDRHATNEKLFF. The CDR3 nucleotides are TGTGCCAGCAGTGACAGACATGCAACTAATGAAAAACTGTTTTTT. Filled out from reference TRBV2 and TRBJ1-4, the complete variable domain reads EPEVTQTPSHQVTQMGQEVILRCVPISNHLYFYWYRQILGQKVEFLVSFYNNEISEKSEIFDDQFSVERPDGSNFTLKIRSTKLEDSAMYFCASSDRHATNEKLFFGSGTQLSVL.

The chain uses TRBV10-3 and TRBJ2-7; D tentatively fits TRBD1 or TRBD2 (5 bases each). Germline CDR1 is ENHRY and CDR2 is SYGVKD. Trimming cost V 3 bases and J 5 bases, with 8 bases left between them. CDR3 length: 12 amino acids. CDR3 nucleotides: TGTGCCATCAGTGATGGGGGAGACGAGCAGTACTTC. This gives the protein CAISDGGDEQYF.

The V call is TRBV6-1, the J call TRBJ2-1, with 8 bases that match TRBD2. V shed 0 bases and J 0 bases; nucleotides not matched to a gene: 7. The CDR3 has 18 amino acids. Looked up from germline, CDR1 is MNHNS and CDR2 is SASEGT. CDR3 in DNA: TGTGCCAGCAGTGAAGCGCTGGTAGCGGGGAGCTCCTACAATGAGCAGTTCTTC. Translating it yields CASSEALVAGSSYNEQFF.

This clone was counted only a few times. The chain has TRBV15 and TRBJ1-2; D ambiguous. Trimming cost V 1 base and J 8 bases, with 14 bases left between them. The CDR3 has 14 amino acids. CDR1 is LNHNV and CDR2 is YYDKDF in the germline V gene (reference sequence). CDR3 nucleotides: TGTGCCACCAGCAGAGTTGGCTCCCCTTTGGGCTACACCTTC. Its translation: CATSRVGSPLGYTF.

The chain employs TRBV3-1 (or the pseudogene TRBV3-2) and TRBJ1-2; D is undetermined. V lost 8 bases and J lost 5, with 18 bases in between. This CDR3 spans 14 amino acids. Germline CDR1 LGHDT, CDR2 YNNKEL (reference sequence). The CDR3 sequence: CASCDGGGSYGYTF. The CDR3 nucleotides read TGTGCCAGCTGCGACGGCGGCGGATCGTATGGCTACACCTTC.

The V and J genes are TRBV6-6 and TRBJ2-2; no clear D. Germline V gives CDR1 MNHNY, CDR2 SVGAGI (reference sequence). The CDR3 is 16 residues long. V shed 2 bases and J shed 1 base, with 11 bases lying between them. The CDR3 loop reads CASSYTPPENTGELFF. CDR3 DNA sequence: TGTGCCAGCAGTTACACACCCCCCGAGAACACCGGGGAGCTGTTTTTT.

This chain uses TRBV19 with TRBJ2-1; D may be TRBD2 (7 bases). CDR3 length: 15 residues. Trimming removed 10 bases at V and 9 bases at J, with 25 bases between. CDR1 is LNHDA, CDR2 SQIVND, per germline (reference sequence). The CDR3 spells CANTLGAGHRSEQFF. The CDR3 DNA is TGTGCCAATACCCTTGGAGCGGGACACCGAAGTGAGCAGTTCTTC.

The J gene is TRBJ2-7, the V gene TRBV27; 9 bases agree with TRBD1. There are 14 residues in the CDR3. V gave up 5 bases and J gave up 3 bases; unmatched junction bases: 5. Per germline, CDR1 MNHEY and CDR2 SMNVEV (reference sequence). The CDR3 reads CASSVDRGIYEQYF. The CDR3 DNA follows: TGTGCCAGCAGTGTTGACAGGGGGATCTACGAGCAGTACTTC.

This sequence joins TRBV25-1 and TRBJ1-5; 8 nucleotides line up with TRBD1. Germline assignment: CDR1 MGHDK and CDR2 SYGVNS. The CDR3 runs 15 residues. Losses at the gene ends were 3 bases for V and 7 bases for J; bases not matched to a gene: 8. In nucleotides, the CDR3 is TGTGCCAGCAGTGAGGCAGGGGGCGCGGGCCAGCCCCAGCATTTT. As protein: CASSEAGGAGQPQHF.

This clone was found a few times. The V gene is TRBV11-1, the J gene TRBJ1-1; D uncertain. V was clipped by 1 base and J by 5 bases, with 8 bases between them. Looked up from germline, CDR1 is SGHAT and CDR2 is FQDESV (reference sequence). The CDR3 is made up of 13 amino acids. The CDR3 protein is CASSLVTWTEAFF. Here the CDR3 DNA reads TGTGCCAGCAGCTTAGTAACATGGACTGAAGCTTTCTTT. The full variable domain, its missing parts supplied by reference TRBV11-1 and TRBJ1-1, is EAEVAQSPRYKITEKSQAVAFWCDPISGHATLYWYRQILGQGPELLVQFQDESVVDDSQLPKDRFSAERLKGVDSTLKIQPAELGDSAMYLCASSLVTWTEAFFGQGTRLTVV.

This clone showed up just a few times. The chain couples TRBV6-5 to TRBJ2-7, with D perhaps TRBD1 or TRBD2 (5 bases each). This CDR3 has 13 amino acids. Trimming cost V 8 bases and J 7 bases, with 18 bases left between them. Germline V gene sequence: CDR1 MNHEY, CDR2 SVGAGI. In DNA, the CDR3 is TGTGCCAGCGGATCCATGGTGGGGGATGAGCAGTACTTC. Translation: CASGSMVGDEQYF.

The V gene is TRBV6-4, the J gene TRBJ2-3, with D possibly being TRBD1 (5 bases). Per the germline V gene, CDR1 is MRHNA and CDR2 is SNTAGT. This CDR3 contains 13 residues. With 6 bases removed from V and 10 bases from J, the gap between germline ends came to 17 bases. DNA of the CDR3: TGTGCCAGCAGCGAGACAGCAGGAAGTCCGCAGTATTTT. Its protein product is CASSETAGSPQYF.

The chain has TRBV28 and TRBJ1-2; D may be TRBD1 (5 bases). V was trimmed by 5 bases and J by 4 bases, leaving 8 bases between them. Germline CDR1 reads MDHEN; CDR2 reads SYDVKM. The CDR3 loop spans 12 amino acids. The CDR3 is CASSEGFYGYTF. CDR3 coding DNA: TGTGCCAGCAGTGAGGGGTTCTATGGCTACACCTTC.

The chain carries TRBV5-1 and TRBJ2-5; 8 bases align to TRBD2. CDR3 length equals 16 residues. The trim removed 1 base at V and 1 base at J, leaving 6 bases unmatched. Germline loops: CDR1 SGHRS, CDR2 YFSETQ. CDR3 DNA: TGCGCCAGCAGCTTGACGGCGGGAGGCCCCCAAGAGACCCAGTACTTC. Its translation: CASSLTAGGPQETQYF.

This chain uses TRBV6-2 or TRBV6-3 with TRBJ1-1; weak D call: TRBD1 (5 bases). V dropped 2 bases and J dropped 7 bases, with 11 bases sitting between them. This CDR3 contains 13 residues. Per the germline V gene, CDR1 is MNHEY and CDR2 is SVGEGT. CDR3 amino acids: CASSYRGPLEAFF. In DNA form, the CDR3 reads TGTGCCAGCAGTTACAGGGGACCCCTTGAAGCTTTCTTT.